One T cell receptor beta chain is described in this entry. The target antigen is unknown. Assay used: immunoSEQ multiplex PCR; TCRdb lists only in-frame clones, some missing. Among about 27,000 clones listed, 70% to 90% were seen once. The CDR3 totals 16 residues. The germline CDR1 and CDR2 sequences are SGHRS and YFSETQ. The germline V and J ends were trimmed by 5 bases and 4 bases, with 21 bases remaining between them. This sample stems from a study of PD-1 blockade in classical Hodgkin lymphoma. Study as a whole: Nivolumab was administered to patients intravenously at 3 mg/kg every 2 weeks.

Brentuximab vedotin exposure varied, and every patient relapsed after autologous stem cell transplantation. The investigators isolated CD8+ T cells from thawed PBMCs using magnetic negative selection. Complete response, partial response or progressive disease was each patient's best response. The study, taken as a whole, reports: CD4+ TCR diversity climbed significantly by C4D1, unlike CD8+ TCR diversity. Still unresolved is the cause of the repertoire differences, which may be disease activity or prior therapy.

The chain uses TRBV5-1 and TRBJ1-2; no firm D call. The source of this sequence is a human donor with classical Hodgkin lymphoma. The sample here was CD8+ T cells from blood, taken at baseline. DNA of the CDR3: TGCGCCAGCAGTCCCGGTGGTGGAGGGCCCCGCTATGGCTACACCTTC. Amino acid sequence: CASSPGGGGPRYGYTF.